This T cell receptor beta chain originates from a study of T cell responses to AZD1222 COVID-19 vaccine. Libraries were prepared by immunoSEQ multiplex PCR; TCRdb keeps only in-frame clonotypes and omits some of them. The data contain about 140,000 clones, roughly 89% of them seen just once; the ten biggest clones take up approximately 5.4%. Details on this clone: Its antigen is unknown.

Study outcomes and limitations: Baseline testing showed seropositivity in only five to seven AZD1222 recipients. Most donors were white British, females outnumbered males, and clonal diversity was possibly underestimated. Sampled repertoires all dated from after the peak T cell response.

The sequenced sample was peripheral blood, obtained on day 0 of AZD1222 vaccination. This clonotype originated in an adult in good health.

CDR3 sequence (DNA): TGCGCCAGCAGCTCGGGACTGAATATGGGCGAGCAGTACTTC. Its translation: CASSSGLNMGEQYF. V and J are TRBV5-1 and TRBJ2-7, with D possibly being TRBD2 (6 bases). V gave up 3 bases and J gave up 6 bases, with 16 bases separating them. Germline CDR1 is SGHRS and CDR2 is YFSETQ. There are 14 residues in the CDR3.